The 21 T cell receptor beta chains reported below all come from one sample, sequenced in a study of CD8+CD57+ T cells in acquired aplastic anemia. Both TCR beta VDJ combination and CDR3 sequence profiling were carried out. Genomic DNA was the template for this profiling. TCRdb itself ran the reads through MiXCR, one entry per CDR3 protein. The sample contains fewer than 85,000 distinct CDR3 sequences, 60% to 75% of which appear only once. Patients included in sequencing had previously demonstrated CD8+CD57+ cell expansion by flow cytometry. What was sequenced was sorted CD4+, CD8+, or CD8+CD57+ T cells (not recorded which) from PBMCs. These receptors all come from a human donor with aplastic anemia.

This chain links TRBV7-6 with TRBJ2-5; D gene ambiguous. The CDR3 is 13 residues long. Germline V gene lookup returns CDR1 SGHVS and CDR2 FNYEAQ. V was trimmed by 3 bases and J by 3 bases, leaving 8 bases between them. The CDR3 here is CASSFAAEETQYF. CDR3 DNA: TGTGCCAGCAGCTTCGCCGCTGAAGAGACCCAGTACTTC.

This chain uses TRBV20-1 with TRBJ2-7; 11 bases agree with TRBD1. Per germline, CDR1 DFQATT and CDR2 SNEGSKA (reference sequence). This CDR3 has 17 residues. V lost 1 base, J lost 1 base, and 9 bases stayed unmatched. CDR3 sequence: CSARGVTGTGGSYEQYF. The CDR3 DNA follows: TGCAGTGCTAGAGGGGTCACAGGGACAGGGGGGTCCTACGAGCAGTACTTC.

This clonotype was counted only a few times. The genes are TRBV19 and TRBJ1-5; D possibly corresponds to TRBD1 (5 bases). Germline values: CDR1 LNHDA, CDR2 SQIVND (reference sequence). The CDR3 loop spans 18 amino acids. Trimming pared 2 bases from V and 3 bases from J, leaving 20 bases between. CDR3 in amino acids: CASSIRGPGGAYNQPQHF. The CDR3 nucleotides are TGTGCCAGTAGTATAAGGGGACCGGGGGGAGCCTACAATCAGCCCCAGCATTTT.

This rearrangement joins TRBV2 to TRBJ2-7, with D possibly matching TRBD1 (6 bases). The CDR3 is 17 residues long. Germline CDR1 and CDR2: SNHLY and FYNNEI. Trimming took off 3 bases at V and 5 bases at J, with 23 bases between the two ends. Here the CDR3 reads CASSDLRLGTRSHEQYF. CDR3 DNA: TGTGCCAGCAGTGACCTCCGACTGGGGACACGGAGTCACGAGCAGTACTTC. The variable domain in full, with the rest retrieved from reference TRBV2 and TRBJ2-7, is EPEVTQTPSHQVTQMGQEVILRCVPISNHLYFYWYRQILGQKVEFLVSFYNNEISEKSEIFDDQFSVERPDGSNFTLKIRSTKLEDSAMYFCASSDLRLGTRSHEQYFGPGTRLTVT.

This clonotype was seen once. The chain recombines TRBV25-1 with TRBJ2-7, with TRBD2 as a possible D gene (5 bases). There are 16 residues in the CDR3. The V end was cut by 4 bases, the J end by 4 bases, with 20 bases between. Germline assignment: CDR1 MGHDK and CDR2 SYGVNS. In nucleotides, the CDR3 is TGTGCCAGCAGTGCTAGAGATTGGCGGGTTGCGTACGAGCAGTACTTC. It encodes CASSARDWRVAYEQYF.

V is TRBV24-1 and J is TRBJ2-1, with D possibly matching TRBD1 (6 bases). Per the germline V gene, CDR1 is KGHDR and CDR2 is SFDVKD. The CDR3 loop spans 15 amino acids. V lost 5 bases and J lost 2, with 12 bases in between. CDR3 bases: TGTGCCACCAGTGCCTCCAGGGGCACCTACAATGAGCAGTTCTTC. This translates into CATSASRGTYNEQFF.

The DNA of the CDR3 is TGTGCCAGCAGTTTCAGCCGGGGAGTTGGGGAGACCCAGTACTTC. Its translation: CASSFSRGVGETQYF. The rearrangement uses TRBV6-5 and TRBJ2-5, with a weak D call TRBD2 (5 bases). V was shortened by 4 bases and J by 5 bases, with 17 bases between the two germline ends. Per germline, CDR1 MNHEY and CDR2 SVGAGI. The CDR3 is made up of 15 amino acids.

About this clonotype itself: A read error may explain this, as a much larger clone is one base away. The rearrangement joins TRBV7-2 to TRBJ2-1; 9 positions match TRBD2. Looked up from germline, CDR1 is SGHTA and CDR2 is FQGNSA. CDR3 size: 13 residues. The CDR3: CASTRTSVLERFF. CDR3 sequence (DNA): TGTGCCAGCACCCGGACTAGCGTGTTGGAGCGGTTCTTC. Together with reference TRBV7-2 and TRBJ2-1, the CDR3 gives the full variable domain: GAGVSQSPSNKVTEKGKDVELRCDPISGHTALYWYRQSLGQGLEFLIYFQGNSAPDKSGLPSDRFSAERTGGSVSTLTIQRTQQEDSAVYLCASTRTSVLERFFGPGTRLTVL.

This clonotype was seen just once. This chain uses TRBV12-3 or TRBV12-4 with TRBJ1-2, with unresolved D. The CDR3 covers 14 residues. V dropped 4 bases and J dropped 4 bases, with 13 bases sitting between them. The chain's CDR3 is CASSYRGIGYGYTF. The CDR3 DNA reads as TGTGCCAGCAGTTATAGAGGTATTGGCTATGGCTACACCTTC.

This chain joins TRBV20-1 and TRBJ2-3; TRBD2 matches 7 bases. The length of the CDR3 is 15 residues. Trimming removed 1 base from V and 3 bases from J; junction bases left unmatched: 7. Per germline, CDR1 DFQATT and CDR2 SNEGSKA (reference sequence). The CDR3 DNA is TGCAGTGCTAGAGGGCGACTAGCCATTACAGATACGCAGTATTTT. It is translated as CSARGRLAITDTQYF.

The chain combines TRBV13 with TRBJ2-7, with 9 positions matching TRBD1. The J segment lost 1 base and the V segment lost 6 bases, leaving 4 bases of the junction unmatched. CDR1 and CDR2 (germline): PRHDT, FYEKMQ (reference sequence). The CDR3 contains 14 residues. The CDR3 DNA reads TGTGCCAGCAGAAGAGGGACAGGGTCCTACGAGCAGTACTTC. This codes for CASRRGTGSYEQYF.

For this clonotype: The germline gene is not matched at one end of the junction; a read error may be the cause. The rearrangement uses TRBV11-1 and TRBJ2-7, with TRBD1 matching over 7 bases. This CDR3 has 16 amino acids. Germline V gene sequence: CDR1 SGHAT, CDR2 FQDESV (reference sequence). The CDR3 DNA reads TGCGCCAGCAGCTTAGCGCGGGTGGACAGGCGGTACGAGCAGTACTTC. Protein: CASSLARVDRRYEQYF.

V usage is TRBV19 and J usage is TRBJ2-7, with D possibly being TRBD2 (6 bases). The CDR3 has 13 residues. Trimming stripped 6 bases from V and 5 bases from J, with 14 bases between. Germline V gene sequence: CDR1 LNHDA, CDR2 SQIVND (reference sequence). The chain's CDR3 is CASSRRDGDEQYF. DNA for the CDR3: TGTGCCAGTAGCCGGAGGGATGGGGACGAGCAGTACTTC. Full variable domain (rest looked up from reference TRBV19 and TRBJ2-7): DGGITQSPKYLFRKEGQNVTLSCEQNLNHDAMYWYRQDPGQGLRLIYYSQIVNDFQKGDIAEGYSVSREKKESFPLTVTSAQKNPTAFYLCASSRRDGDEQYFGPGTRLTVT.

The chain couples TRBV5-4 to TRBJ2-7; 7 bases fit TRBD1. There are 15 residues in the CDR3. J gave up 1 base and V 5 bases, and 9 bases lay outside the gene matches. Germline CDR1 reads SGHNT; CDR2 reads YYREEE (reference sequence). This CDR3 reads CASSFSQGPSYEQYF. CDR3 DNA: TGTGCCAGCAGTTTTTCACAGGGGCCATCCTACGAGCAGTACTTC.

On this clonotype itself: The junction shows a germline mismatch at one end, possibly a read error. J is TRBJ1-2 and V is TRBV24-1, with a weak D call TRBD1 (6 bases). The germline gives CDR1 KGHDR, CDR2 SFDVKD. The CDR3 sequence is 15 residues long. The DNA of the CDR3 is TGTGCCACCAGCAAGTCGGGGGCCCATAACTATGGCTGCACCTTC. The encoded protein is CATSKSGAHNYGCTF.

The V gene is TRBV4-1, the J gene TRBJ2-7; D not certain. V lost 0 bases, J lost 2 bases, and 20 bases lay in between. The germline CDR1 and CDR2 sequences are MGHRA and YSYEKL. CDR3 length: 18 amino acids. In DNA form, the CDR3 reads TGCGCCAGCAGCCAAGATATGCCGGAACGGACCCTGGCCTACGAGCAGTACTTC. Protein product: CASSQDMPERTLAYEQYF.

This clonotype was detected only once. The junction differs from germline at one of its ends, possibly a read error. The rearrangement uses TRBV10-3 and TRBJ2-5; possibly TRBD2 for D (5 bases). The germline CDR1 and CDR2 sequences are ENHRY and SYGVKD. CDR3 size: 16 residues. The CDR3 reads CASSYRETWYQETQYF. In DNA, the CDR3 is TGTGCCAGCAGTTATAGGGAGACATGGTACCAAGAGACCCAGTACTTC.

The chain carries TRBV19 and TRBJ2-3; D not certain. CDR3 size: 16 residues. The germline V gene encodes CDR1 LNHDA and CDR2 SQIVND (reference sequence). The V and J ends lost 6 bases and 0 bases respectively, with 16 bases between them. The CDR3 coding sequence is TGTGCCAGTAGGAGGAAAGGGCGACCTAGCACAGATACGCAGTATTTT. Translated: CASRRKGRPSTDTQYF.

With regard to this clonotype: Since a much larger clone is just one base distant, this may be a read error. J is TRBJ2-5 and V is TRBV11-2; the match to TRBD1 covers 7 bases. This CDR3 region has 16 residues. The junction had 14 bases not matched to a gene; V was cut back by 5 bases and J by 5 bases. Germline loops: CDR1 SGHAT, CDR2 FQNNGV. The CDR3 DNA reads as TGTGCCAGCAGCCTCGGCCCTACAGGGGCGCTGGAGACCCAGTACTTC. Protein product: CASSLGPTGALETQYF.

The genes are TRBV2 and TRBJ2-7, with D maybe TRBD2 (5 bases). The CDR3 has 13 amino acids. The V end lost 3 bases, the J end lost 7 bases, and 13 bases lay between the germline ends. Germline CDR1 is SNHLY and CDR2 is FYNNEI. The CDR3 sequence: CASSDDGVGEQYF. The DNA of the CDR3 is TGTGCCAGCAGTGATGACGGGGTGGGGGAGCAGTACTTC. The full variable domain, its missing parts supplied by reference TRBV2 and TRBJ2-7, is EPEVTQTPSHQVTQMGQEVILRCVPISNHLYFYWYRQILGQKVEFLVSFYNNEISEKSEIFDDQFSVERPDGSNFTLKIRSTKLEDSAMYFCASSDDGVGEQYFGPGTRLTVT.

This clonotype was recorded at least ten times. The V gene is TRBV9, the J gene TRBJ1-2; D is perhaps TRBD1 (5 bases). The germline V gene has CDR1 SGDLS and CDR2 YYNGEE. CDR3 length equals 10 residues. CDR3 residues: CASGDYGYTF. CDR3 DNA sequence: TGTGCGTCGGGGGACTATGGCTACACCTTC.